This T cell receptor beta chain was sequenced for a study of CD8 T cells in Susac syndrome. V was clipped by 5 bases and J by 8 bases, with 22 bases between them. The germline gives CDR1 LGHDT, CDR2 YNNKEL (reference sequence). This CDR3 contains 16 residues. Reverse transcription of roughly 0.45 to 1 ug RNA was performed with random hexamers. TCRdb re-derived calls from the immunoSEQ multiplex PCR reads in MiXCR, one entry per CDR3 protein. The data contain over 70,000 distinct CDR3 sequences, approximately 96% of them singletons. Sequenced: CD8+ T cells from PBMCs. The genes are TRBV3-1 and TRBJ2-1; D is perhaps TRBD1 (6 bases). The sequence was collected from a human donor with Susac syndrome. CDR3 bases: TGTGCCAGCAGCTCACTTACAGGGTATATACAAGATGAGCAGTTCTTC. Translation: CASSSLTGYIQDEQFF.